This entry is about one TCR beta chain. Primers included in the PCR were 60 Vbeta and 13 Jbeta primers. The table came from immunoSEQ multiplex PCR; TCRdb's copy has only in-frame clones and leaves some out. The sample holds around 65,000 clones, around 77% seen once. This specimen belongs to a study of cytomegalovirus exposure and HLA in healthy donors. The CDR3 loop spans 13 amino acids. In germline, CDR1 is LNHNV, CDR2 YYDKDF (reference sequence). Trimming left V 5 bases short and J 0 bases short, with 8 bases between. Specimen: PBMCs. This TCR derives from a woman aged 25 to 45 in good health and CMV-seronegative. This rearrangement joins TRBV15 to TRBJ2-7; D remains ambiguous. CDR3 bases: TGTGCCACCAGCGAGGCCAGCTCCTACGAGCAGTACTTC. Translation gives CATSEASSYEQYF. The entire variable domain, with the rest obtained from reference TRBV15 and TRBJ2-7, is as follows: DAMVIQNPRYQVTQFGKPVTLSCSQTLNHNVMYWYQQKSSQAPKLLFHYYDKDFNNEADTPDNFQSRRPNTSFCFLDIRSPGLGDTAMYLCATSEASSYEQYFGPGTRLTVT.